These 15 T cell receptor beta chains were all obtained from the same sample, sequenced in a study of T cell responses to AZD1222 COVID-19 vaccine. Assay used: immunoSEQ multiplex PCR; TCRdb lists only in-frame clones, some missing. In the table there are around 130,000 clones, 80% to 90% of which are singletons. The sample in question was peripheral blood, obtained on day 0 of AZD1222 vaccination. The receptors here all came from an adult in good health.

The genes are TRBV6-5 and TRBJ2-7; either TRBD1 or TRBD2 may fit D (6 bases each). CDR1 is MNHEY and CDR2 is SVGAGI in the germline V gene. The CDR3 loop spans 14 amino acids. The V gene lost 2 bases and the J gene lost 7 bases, with 15 bases spanning the gap. CDR3 residues: CASSYAGHAREQYF. Written as DNA, the CDR3 is TGTGCCAGCAGTTACGCGGGACATGCGAGAGAGCAGTACTTC.

There are a few counts of this clone. The CDR3 DNA is TGCGCCAGCAGCAGACAGTCCCCAGATACGCAGTATTTT. Translated, it gives CASSRQSPDTQYF. The chain is built from TRBV5-1 and TRBJ2-3; TRBD1 might be the D (5 bases). CDR1 and CDR2 (germline): SGHRS, YFSETQ. Trimming stripped 4 bases from V and 4 bases from J, with 10 bases between. The CDR3 is made up of 13 amino acids. Filled out from reference TRBV5-1 and TRBJ2-3, the complete variable domain reads KAGVTQTPRYLIKTRGQQVTLSCSPISGHRSVSWYQQTPGQGLQFLFEYFSETQRNKGNFPGRFSGRQFSNSRSEMNVSTLELGDSALYLCASSRQSPDTQYFGPGTRLTVL.

The V and J genes are TRBV14 and TRBJ1-1; 10 nucleotides line up with TRBD1. V dropped 3 bases and J dropped 4; count of bases not matched to a gene: 2. The CDR3 runs 14 residues. Germline assignment: CDR1 SGHDN and CDR2 FVKESK. The CDR3 DNA reads as TGTGCCAGCAGCCAGCGGACAGGGGGCACTGAAGCTTTCTTT. Translated: CASSQRTGGTEAFF.

The rearrangement joins TRBV24-1 to TRBJ2-3; 8 bases map to TRBD1. Germline V lookup: CDR1 KGHDR, CDR2 SFDVKD. V was pared by 4 bases and J by 5 bases, with 4 bases of the junction left unmatched. This CDR3 has 14 amino acids. CDR3 amino acids: CATSEWDRRDTQYF. The CDR3 DNA reads as TGTGCCACCAGTGAATGGGACAGGCGAGATACGCAGTATTTT.

This clone was counted a few times. The chain is built from TRBV6-5 and TRBJ1-1, with D maybe TRBD1 (5 bases). V lost 2 bases to trimming and J lost 4 bases, with 17 bases between them. The CDR3 consists of 16 residues. Germline loops: CDR1 MNHEY, CDR2 SVGAGI. CDR3 nucleotides: TGTGCCAGCAGTTACCTTTTAGGGAAAGGGGTCACTGAAGCTTTCTTT. Protein product: CASSYLLGKGVTEAFF.

V gene TRBV9 combines with J gene TRBJ2-2; 8 positions match TRBD2. V gave up 2 bases and J gave up 2 bases; unmatched junction bases: 2. This CDR3 spans 15 amino acids. CDR1 and CDR2 from the germline V gene are SGDLS and YYNGEE. The CDR3 DNA follows: TGTGCCAGCAGCGTCAGCGGGGGCAACACCGGGGAGCTGTTTTTT. It codes for CASSVSGGNTGELFF.

This chain links TRBV3-1 (or the pseudogene TRBV3-2) with TRBJ1-4; D remains ambiguous. This CDR3 has 14 amino acids. With 4 bases removed from V and 0 bases from J, the gap between germline ends came to 6 bases. Germline V CDR1 and CDR2: LGHDT, YNNKEL (reference sequence). The CDR3 sequence is CASSRRATNEKLFF. As DNA, the CDR3 is TGTGCCAGCAGCCGGCGGGCAACTAATGAAAAACTGTTTTTT.

This chain uses TRBV7-6 with TRBJ2-2; TRBD2 agrees at 9 bases. CDR1 and CDR2 (germline): SGHVS, FNYEAQ. This CDR3 region has 15 residues. V shed 2 bases, J shed 4 bases, and the junction held 2 bases outside the gene matches. This chain's CDR3 is CASSLLAGATGELFF. Written as DNA, the CDR3 is TGTGCCAGCAGCTTATTAGCGGGGGCCACCGGGGAGCTGTTTTTT.

The chain is built from TRBV3-1 (or the pseudogene TRBV3-2) and TRBJ1-2; 10 positions agree with TRBD1. CDR1 LGHDT and CDR2 YNNKEL come from the germline V gene (reference sequence). The trim removed 3 bases at V and 3 bases at J, leaving 4 bases unmatched. The CDR3 consists of 15 residues. CDR3 coding DNA: TGTGCCAGCAGCCAGGCGACAGGGGGCGACTATGGCTACACCTTC. This codes for CASSQATGGDYGYTF.

This sequence joins TRBV2 and TRBJ2-7; 8 nucleotides align to TRBD2. Germline V gene lookup returns CDR1 SNHLY and CDR2 FYNNEI. The V and J ends lost 7 bases and 4 bases, in that order; junction bases with no gene match: 12. CDR3 length: 15 residues. The CDR3 nucleotides are TGTGCCAGCATGAGGACTAGCCTTTTGGGTTACGAGCAGTACTTC. As protein: CASMRTSLLGYEQYF.

This clone is a singleton in its sample. The chain carries TRBV10-3 and TRBJ1-1; TRBD1 aligns across 10 bases. The CDR3 loop spans 13 amino acids. Per the germline V gene, CDR1 is ENHRY and CDR2 is SYGVKD. The junction had 6 bases not matched to a gene; V was cut back by 9 bases and J by 5 bases. CDR3 amino acids: CAMLRDRGTEAFF. CDR3 in DNA: TGTGCCATGCTCCGGGACAGGGGAACTGAAGCTTTCTTT.

This chain joins TRBV11-3 and TRBJ2-1, with TRBD1 matching 7 bases. Looked up from germline, CDR1 is SGHNT and CDR2 is YENEEA. J gave up 9 bases and V 0 bases, and 5 bases lay outside the gene matches. The CDR3 extends over 14 amino acids. CDR3 DNA: TGTGCCAGCAGCTTAGATCACAGGGGTACTGAGCAGTTCTTC. This gives the protein CASSLDHRGTEQFF.

CDR3 sequence reads: CASSRRIDTQYF. The CDR3 nucleotides read TGTGCCAGCAGCCGCAGGATAGATACGCAGTATTTT. The genes are TRBV3-1 (or the pseudogene TRBV3-2) and TRBJ2-3; D is ambiguous. V gave up 4 bases and J gave up 5 bases, with 7 bases separating them. The CDR3 consists of 12 residues. From germline, CDR1 is LGHDT and CDR2 YNNKEL (reference sequence).

The chain's CDR3 is CASTGGGRTGELFF. In nucleotides, the CDR3 is TGTGCCAGCACGGGTGGGGGACGCACCGGGGAGCTGTTTTTT. The genes are TRBV28 and TRBJ2-2, with D perhaps matching TRBD1 or TRBD2 (5 bases each). The V gene's germline CDR1 is MDHEN and CDR2 SYDVKM. CDR3 size: 14 residues. Between the trimmed V and J ends, which lost 7 bases and 4 bases, there was a span of 13 bases.

This sequence joins TRBV9 and TRBJ1-4; D may be TRBD1 (5 bases). V was pared by 0 bases and J by 5 bases, with 8 bases between. Germline V gives CDR1 SGDLS, CDR2 YYNGEE. The length of the CDR3 is 14 residues. The CDR3 nucleotides read TGTGCCAGCAGCGTAGCCAGGGACAATGAAAAACTGTTTTTT. It yields the protein CASSVARDNEKLFF.